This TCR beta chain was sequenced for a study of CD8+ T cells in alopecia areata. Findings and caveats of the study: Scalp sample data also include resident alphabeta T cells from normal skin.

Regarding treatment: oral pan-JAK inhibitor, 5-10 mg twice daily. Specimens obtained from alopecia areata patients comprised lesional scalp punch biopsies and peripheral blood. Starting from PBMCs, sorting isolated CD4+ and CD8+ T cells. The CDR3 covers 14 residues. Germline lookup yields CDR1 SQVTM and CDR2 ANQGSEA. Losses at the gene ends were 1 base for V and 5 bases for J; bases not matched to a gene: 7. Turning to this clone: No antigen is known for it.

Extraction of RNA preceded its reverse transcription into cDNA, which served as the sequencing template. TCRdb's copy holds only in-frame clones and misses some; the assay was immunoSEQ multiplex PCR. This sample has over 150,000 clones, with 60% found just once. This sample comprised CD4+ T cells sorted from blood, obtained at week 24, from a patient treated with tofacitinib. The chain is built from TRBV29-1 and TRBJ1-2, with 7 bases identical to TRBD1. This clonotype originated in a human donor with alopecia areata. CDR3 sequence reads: CSVEGQGVRYGYTF. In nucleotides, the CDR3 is TGCAGCGTTGAAGGGCAGGGGGTACGGTATGGCTACACCTTC.